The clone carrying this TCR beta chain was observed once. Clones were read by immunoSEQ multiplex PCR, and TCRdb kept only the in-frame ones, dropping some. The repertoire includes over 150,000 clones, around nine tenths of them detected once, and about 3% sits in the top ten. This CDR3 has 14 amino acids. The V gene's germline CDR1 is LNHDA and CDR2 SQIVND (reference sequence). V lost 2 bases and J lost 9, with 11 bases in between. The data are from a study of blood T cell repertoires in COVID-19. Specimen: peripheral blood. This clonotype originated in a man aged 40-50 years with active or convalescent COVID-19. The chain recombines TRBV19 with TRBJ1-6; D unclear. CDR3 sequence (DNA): TGTGCCAGTAGTATAACTGGGCAAGGTTCACCCCTCCACTTT. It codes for CASSITGQGSPLHF.